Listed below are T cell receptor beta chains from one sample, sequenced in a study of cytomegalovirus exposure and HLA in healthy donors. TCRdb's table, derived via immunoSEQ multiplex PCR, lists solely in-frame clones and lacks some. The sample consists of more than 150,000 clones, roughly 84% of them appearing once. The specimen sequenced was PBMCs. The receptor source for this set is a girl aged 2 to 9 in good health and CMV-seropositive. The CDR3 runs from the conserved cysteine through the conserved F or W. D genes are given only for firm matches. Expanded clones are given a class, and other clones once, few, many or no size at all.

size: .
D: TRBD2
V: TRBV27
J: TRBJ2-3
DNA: TGTGCCAGCAGTTTATACTGGACTAGCGCGCAGTATTTT
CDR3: CASSLYWTSAQYF

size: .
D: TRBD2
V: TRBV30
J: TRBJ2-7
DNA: TGTGCCTGGAGCCCGGGACTAGCGGGCTACTACGAGCAGTACTTC
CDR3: CAWSPGLAGYYEQYF

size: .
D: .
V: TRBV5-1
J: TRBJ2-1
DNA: TGCGCCAGCAGCCCCAAACAGGGAAACAATGAGCAGTTCTTC
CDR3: CASSPKQGNNEQFF

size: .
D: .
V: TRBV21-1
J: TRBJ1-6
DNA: TGTGCCAGCAGCAATCGGGACAGGGGGCTCCTCTCCTATAATTCACCCCTCCACTTT
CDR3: CASSNRDRGLLSYNSPLHF

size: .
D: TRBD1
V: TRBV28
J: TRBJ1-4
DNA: TGTGCCAGCAGCCGACCACGGGACAGCAAAAATGAAAAACTGTTTTTT
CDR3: CASSRPRDSKNEKLFF

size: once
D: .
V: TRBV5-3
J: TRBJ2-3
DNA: TGTGCCAGAAAGGCAAGGGCGGGACAGTTCGCAGATACGCAGTATTTT
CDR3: CARKARAGQFADTQYF

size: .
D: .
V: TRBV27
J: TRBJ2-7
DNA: TGTGCCAGCAGTTTATCGGGTGGGTGGACTGAGAGCTCCTACGAGCAGTACTTC
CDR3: CASSLSGGWTESSYEQYF

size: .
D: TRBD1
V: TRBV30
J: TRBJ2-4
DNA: TGTGCCTGGAATTCCGACAGGGACCTAGCCAAAAACATTCAGTACTTC
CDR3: CAWNSDRDLAKNIQYF

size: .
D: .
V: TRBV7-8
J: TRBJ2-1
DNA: TGTGCCAGCAGCTTAAGGGGGATCCTAATACGGGATGAGCAGTTCTTC
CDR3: CASSLRGILIRDEQFF

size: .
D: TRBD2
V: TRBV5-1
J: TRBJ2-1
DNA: TGCGCCAGCAGCTTGGTAGCGGGAGATAGGAGTGAGCAGTTCTTC
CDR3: CASSLVAGDRSEQFF

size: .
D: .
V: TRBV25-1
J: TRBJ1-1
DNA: TGTGCCAGCAGTACGGCCCGGGTAGGGGCCCACACTGAAGCTTTCTTT
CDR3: CASSTARVGAHTEAFF

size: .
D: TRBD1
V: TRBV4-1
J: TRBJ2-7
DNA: TGCGCCAGCAGCCGCCCCGGGACAGGGTCCTACGAGCAGTACTTC
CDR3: CASSRPGTGSYEQYF

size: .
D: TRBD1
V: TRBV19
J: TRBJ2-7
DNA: TGTGCCACCTCGCCGGGACAGGGCAGGTCCTACGAGCAGTACTTC
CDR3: CATSPGQGRSYEQYF

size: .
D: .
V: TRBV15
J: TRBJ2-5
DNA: TGTGCCACCAGCAGACCCGCCAGACTGGCCCTGAGGGGGGAGACCCAGTACTTC
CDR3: CATSRPARLALRGETQYF

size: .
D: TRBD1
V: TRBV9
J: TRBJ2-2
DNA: TGTGCCAGCAGCCCAAACTCAGGGGGCGGGGAGCTGTTTTTT
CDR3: CASSPNSGGGELFF

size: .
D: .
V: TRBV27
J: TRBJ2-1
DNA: TGTGCCAGCAGTTGGGACTTGCCTAGCTCCTACAATGAGCAGTTCTTC
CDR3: CASSWDLPSSYNEQFF